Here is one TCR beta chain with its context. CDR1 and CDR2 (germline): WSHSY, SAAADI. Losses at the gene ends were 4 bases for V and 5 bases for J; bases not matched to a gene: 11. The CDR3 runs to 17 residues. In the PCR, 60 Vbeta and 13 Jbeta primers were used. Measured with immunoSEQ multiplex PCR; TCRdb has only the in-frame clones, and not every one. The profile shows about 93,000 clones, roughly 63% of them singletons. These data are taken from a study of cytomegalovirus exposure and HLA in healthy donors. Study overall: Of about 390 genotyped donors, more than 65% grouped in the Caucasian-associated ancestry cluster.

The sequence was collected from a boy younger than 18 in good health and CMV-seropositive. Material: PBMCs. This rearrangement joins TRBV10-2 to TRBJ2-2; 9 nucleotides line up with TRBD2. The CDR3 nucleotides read TGCGCCAGCAGTGCGTCTTCGGCTAGCGGGACGACCGGGGAGCTGTTTTTT. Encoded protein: CASSASSASGTTGELFF.